The clone carrying this T cell receptor beta chain was recorded many times. Germline lookup yields CDR1 SGHRS and CDR2 YFSETQ. The CDR3 covers 15 residues. The V segment lost 5 bases and the J segment 0 bases; nucleotides outside the gene matches: 3. A single run covered 15-18 subjects with over 200 million TCR-beta sequences. One entry per CDR3 protein results from TCRdb running MiXCR on the 5' RACE reads. In the table there are under 80,000 distinct CDR3 sequences, around 5.5% of which are singletons. This sample stems from a study of neurological immune-mediated disorders. The rearrangement joins TRBV5-1 to TRBJ2-1, with 9 bases that match TRBD2. The sequence came from a woman in her twenties or thirties with multiple sclerosis. The sample comprised PBMCs. CDR3 sequence: CASRASGNSYNEQFF. For the CDR3, the DNA is TGCGCCAGCAGGGCTAGCGGGAACTCCTACAATGAGCAGTTCTTC.